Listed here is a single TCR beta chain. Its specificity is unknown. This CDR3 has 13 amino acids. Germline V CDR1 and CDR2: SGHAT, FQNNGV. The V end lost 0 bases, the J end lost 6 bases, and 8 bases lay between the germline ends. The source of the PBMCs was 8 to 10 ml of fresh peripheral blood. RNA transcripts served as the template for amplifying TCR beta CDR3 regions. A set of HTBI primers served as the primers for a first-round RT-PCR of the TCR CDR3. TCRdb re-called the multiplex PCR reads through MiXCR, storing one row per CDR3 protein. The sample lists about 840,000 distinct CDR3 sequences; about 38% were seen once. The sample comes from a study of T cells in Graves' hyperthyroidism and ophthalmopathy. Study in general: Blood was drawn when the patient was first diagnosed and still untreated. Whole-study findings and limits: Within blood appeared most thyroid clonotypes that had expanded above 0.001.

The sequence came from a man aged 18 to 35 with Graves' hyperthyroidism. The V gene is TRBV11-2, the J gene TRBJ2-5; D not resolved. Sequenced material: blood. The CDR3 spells CASSLDPGQTQYF. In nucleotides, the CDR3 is TGTGCCAGCAGCTTAGACCCTGGGCAGACCCAGTACTTC.